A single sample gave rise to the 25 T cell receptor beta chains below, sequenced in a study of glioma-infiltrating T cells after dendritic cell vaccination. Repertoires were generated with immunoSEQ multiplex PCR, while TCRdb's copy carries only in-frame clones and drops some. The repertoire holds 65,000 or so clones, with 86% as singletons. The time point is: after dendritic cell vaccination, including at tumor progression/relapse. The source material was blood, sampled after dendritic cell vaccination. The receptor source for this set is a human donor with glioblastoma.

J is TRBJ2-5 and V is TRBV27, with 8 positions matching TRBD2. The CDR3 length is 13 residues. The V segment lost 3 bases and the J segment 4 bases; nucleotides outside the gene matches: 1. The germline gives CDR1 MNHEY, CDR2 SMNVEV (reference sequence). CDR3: CASSLAGGETQYF. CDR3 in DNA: TGTGCCAGCAGTTTGGCGGGGGGAGAGACCCAGTACTTC.

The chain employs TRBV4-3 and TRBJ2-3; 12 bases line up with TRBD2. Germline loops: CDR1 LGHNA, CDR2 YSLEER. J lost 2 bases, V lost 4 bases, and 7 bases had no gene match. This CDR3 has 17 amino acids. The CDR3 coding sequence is TGCGCCAGCAGCCCCTGGACTAGCGGGACTAACACAGATACGCAGTATTTT. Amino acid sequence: CASSPWTSGTNTDTQYF.

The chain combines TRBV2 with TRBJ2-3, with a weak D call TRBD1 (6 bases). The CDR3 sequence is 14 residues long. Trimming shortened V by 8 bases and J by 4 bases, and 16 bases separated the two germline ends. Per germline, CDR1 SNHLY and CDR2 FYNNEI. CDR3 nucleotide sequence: TGTGCCAGCTGGTGGGACACCTCAGCAGATACGCAGTATTTT. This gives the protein CASWWDTSADTQYF.

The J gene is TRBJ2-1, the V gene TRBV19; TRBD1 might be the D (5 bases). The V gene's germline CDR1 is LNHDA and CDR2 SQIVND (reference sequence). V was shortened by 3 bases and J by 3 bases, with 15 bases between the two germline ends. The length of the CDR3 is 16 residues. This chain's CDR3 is CASSMESGYLYNEQFF. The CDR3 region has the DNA TGTGCCAGTAGTATGGAATCAGGGTATCTCTACAATGAGCAGTTCTTC.

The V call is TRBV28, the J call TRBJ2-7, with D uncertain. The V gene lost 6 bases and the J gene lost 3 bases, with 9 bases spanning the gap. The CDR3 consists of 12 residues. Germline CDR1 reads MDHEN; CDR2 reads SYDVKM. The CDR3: CASSLLIYEQYF. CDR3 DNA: TGTGCCAGCAGCCTGTTAATCTACGAGCAGTACTTC.

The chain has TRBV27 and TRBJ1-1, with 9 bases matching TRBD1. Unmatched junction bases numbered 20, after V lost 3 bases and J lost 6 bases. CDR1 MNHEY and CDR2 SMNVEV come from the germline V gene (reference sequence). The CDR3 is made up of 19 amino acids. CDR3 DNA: TGTGCCAGCAGTTTGCGTCCGGGACAGGGTTCCTCCAACTCTCCTGAAGCTTTCTTT. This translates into CASSLRPGQGSSNSPEAFF.

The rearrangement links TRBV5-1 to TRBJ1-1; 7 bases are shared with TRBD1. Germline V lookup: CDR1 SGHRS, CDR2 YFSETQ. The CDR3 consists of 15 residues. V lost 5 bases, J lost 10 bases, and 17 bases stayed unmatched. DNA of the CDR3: TGCGCCAGCAGGCTATACAGGGGCCTGAGGGGTGGAGCTTTCTTT. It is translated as CASRLYRGLRGGAFF.

As DNA, the CDR3 is TGTGCCAGCAGGAAGACAGAAACCTACGAGCAGTACTTC. It translates to CASRKTETYEQYF. The chain links TRBV27 to TRBJ2-7; D might be TRBD1 (5 bases). The CDR3 extends over 13 amino acids. The germline V and J ends were trimmed by 6 bases and 2 bases, with 11 bases remaining between them. Germline V gene data show CDR1 as MNHEY and CDR2 as SMNVEV (reference sequence).

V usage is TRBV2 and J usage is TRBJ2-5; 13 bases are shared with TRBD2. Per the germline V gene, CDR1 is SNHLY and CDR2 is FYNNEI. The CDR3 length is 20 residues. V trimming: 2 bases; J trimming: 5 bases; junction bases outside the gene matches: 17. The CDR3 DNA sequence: TGTGCCAGCAGTGAATGGCCGACTAGCGGGGGGAGCGGAAAGAGGGAGACCCAGTACTTC. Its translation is CASSEWPTSGGSGKRETQYF. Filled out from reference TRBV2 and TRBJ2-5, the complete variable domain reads EPEVTQTPSHQVTQMGQEVILRCVPISNHLYFYWYRQILGQKVEFLVSFYNNEISEKSEIFDDQFSVERPDGSNFTLKIRSTKLEDSAMYFCASSEWPTSGGSGKRETQYFGPGTRLLVL.

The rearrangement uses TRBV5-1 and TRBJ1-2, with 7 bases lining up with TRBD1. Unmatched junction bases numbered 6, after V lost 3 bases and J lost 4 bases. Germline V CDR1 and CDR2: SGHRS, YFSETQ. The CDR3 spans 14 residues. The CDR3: CASSSSGTVYGYTF. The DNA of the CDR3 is TGCGCCAGCAGCTCATCCGGGACAGTCTATGGCTACACCTTC.

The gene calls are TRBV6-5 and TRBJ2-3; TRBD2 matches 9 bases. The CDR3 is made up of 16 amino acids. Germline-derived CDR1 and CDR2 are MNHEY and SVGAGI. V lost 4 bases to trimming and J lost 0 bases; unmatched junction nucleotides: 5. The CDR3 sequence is CASSSLAGRSTDTQYF. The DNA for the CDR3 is TGTGCCAGCAGTTCCCTAGCGGGACGGAGCACAGATACGCAGTATTTT.

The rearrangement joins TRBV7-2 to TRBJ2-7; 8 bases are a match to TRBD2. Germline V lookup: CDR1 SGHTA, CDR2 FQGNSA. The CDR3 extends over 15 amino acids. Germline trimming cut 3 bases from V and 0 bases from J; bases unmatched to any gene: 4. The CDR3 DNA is TGTGCCAGCAGCTTTGGGCGGGAGGCCTCCTACGAGCAGTACTTC. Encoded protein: CASSFGREASYEQYF.

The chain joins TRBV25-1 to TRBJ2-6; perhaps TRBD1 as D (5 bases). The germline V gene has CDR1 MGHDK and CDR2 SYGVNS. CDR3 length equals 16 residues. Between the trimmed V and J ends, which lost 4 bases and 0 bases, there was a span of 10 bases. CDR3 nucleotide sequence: TGTGCCAGCAGTGGACAGTATTACTCTGGGGCCAACGTCCTGACTTTC. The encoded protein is CASSGQYYSGANVLTF.

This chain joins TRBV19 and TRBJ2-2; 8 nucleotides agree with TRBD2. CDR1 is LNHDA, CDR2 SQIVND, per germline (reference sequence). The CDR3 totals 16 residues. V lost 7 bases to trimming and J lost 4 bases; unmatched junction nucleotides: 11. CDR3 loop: CASITRAGGVTGELFF. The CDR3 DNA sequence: TGTGCCAGTATTACCCGGGCGGGAGGCGTCACCGGGGAGCTGTTTTTT.

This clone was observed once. DNA of the CDR3: TGCGCCAGCAGCTTGCCGGGAGCAGGGGGCGCGGGACGGAACACTGAAGCTTTCTTT. Protein product: CASSLPGAGGAGRNTEAFF. The chain recombines TRBV5-1 with TRBJ1-1, with 8 bases that match TRBD1. Germline V gene sequence: CDR1 SGHRS, CDR2 YFSETQ. The CDR3 sequence is 19 residues long. Trimming cost V 1 base and J 1 base; bases outside gene matches: 15. The whole variable domain, filled in from reference TRBV5-1 and TRBJ1-1, reads KAGVTQTPRYLIKTRGQQVTLSCSPISGHRSVSWYQQTPGQGLQFLFEYFSETQRNKGNFPGRFSGRQFSNSRSEMNVSTLELGDSALYLCASSLPGAGGAGRNTEAFFGQGTRLTVV.

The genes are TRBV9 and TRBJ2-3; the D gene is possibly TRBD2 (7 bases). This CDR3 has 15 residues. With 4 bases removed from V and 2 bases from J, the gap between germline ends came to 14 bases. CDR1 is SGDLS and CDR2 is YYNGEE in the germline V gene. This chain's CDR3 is CASSPWRGHTDTQYF. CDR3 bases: TGTGCCAGCAGCCCCTGGCGGGGGCACACAGATACGCAGTATTTT.

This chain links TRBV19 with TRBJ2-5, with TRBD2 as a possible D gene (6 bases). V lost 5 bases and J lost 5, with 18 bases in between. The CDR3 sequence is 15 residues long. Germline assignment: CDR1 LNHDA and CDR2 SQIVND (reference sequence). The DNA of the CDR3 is TGTGCCAGTAGTGGTATCAGCGGGTCGTGGGAGACCCAGTACTTC. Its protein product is CASSGISGSWETQYF.

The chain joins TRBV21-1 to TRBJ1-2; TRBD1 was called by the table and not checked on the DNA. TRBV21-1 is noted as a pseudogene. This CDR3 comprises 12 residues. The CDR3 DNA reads TGTGCCAGCGGACAGACCTTCTATGGCTACACCTTC. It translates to CASGQTFYGYTF.

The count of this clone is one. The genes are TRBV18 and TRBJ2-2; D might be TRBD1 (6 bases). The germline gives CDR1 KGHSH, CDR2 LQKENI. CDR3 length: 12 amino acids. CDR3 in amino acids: CAGRGHTGELFF. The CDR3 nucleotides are TGTGCAGGCAGGGGACACACCGGGGAGCTGTTTTTT.

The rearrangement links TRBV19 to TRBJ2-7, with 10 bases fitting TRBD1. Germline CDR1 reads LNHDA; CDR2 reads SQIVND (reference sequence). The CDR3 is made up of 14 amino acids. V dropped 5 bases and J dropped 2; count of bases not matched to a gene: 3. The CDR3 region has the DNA TGTGCCAGTAGTGTGGACAGGGGGGCCTACGAGCAGTACTTC. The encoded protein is CASSVDRGAYEQYF.

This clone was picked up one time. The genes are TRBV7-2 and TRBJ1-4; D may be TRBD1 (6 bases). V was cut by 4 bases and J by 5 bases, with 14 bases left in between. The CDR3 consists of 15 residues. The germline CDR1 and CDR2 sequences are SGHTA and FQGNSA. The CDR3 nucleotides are TGTGCCAGCAGCTCTAGGGACATTAGGAATGAAAAACTGTTTTTT. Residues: CASSSRDIRNEKLFF.

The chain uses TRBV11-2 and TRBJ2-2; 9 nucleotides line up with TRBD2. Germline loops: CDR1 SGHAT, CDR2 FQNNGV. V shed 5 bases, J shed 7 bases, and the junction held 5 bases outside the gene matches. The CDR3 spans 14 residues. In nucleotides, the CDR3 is TGTGCCAGCAGCCCCGGACTAGCGAACGGGGAGCTGTTTTTT. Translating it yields CASSPGLANGELFF.

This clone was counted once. CDR3 nucleotide sequence: TGTGCCAGCAGCAAAGCGCAGTCCAGGGTCACTGAAGCTTTCTTT. Protein sequence: CASSKAQSRVTEAFF. The rearrangement uses TRBV7-2 and TRBJ1-1; a possible D gene is TRBD1 (5 bases). The CDR3 covers 15 residues. Germline-derived CDR1 and CDR2 are SGHTA and FQGNSA. V was clipped by 5 bases and J by 4 bases, with 17 bases between them. Full variable domain (remainder filled in from reference TRBV7-2 and TRBJ1-1): GAGVSQSPSNKVTEKGKDVELRCDPISGHTALYWYRQSLGQGLEFLIYFQGNSAPDKSGLPSDRFSAERTGGSVSTLTIQRTQQEDSAVYLCASSKAQSRVTEAFFGQGTRLTVV.

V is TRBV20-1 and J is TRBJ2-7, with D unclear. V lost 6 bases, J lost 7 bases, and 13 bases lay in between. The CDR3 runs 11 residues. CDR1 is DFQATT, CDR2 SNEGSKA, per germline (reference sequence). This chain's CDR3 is CSATTIREQYF. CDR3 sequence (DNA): TGCAGTGCCACGACGATCAGGGAGCAGTACTTC.

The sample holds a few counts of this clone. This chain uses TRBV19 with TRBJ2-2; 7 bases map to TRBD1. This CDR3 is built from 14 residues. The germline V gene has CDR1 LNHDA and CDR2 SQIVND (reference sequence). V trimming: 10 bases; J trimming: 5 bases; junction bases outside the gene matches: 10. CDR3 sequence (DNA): TGTGCCACCTCAAACAGGGGTGGTACCGGGGAGCTGTTTTTT. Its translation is CATSNRGGTGELFF.